This TCR beta chain was captured in a study of identical twins. Turning to this clonotype: Its antigen is not known.

This CDR3 comprises 16 residues. Trimming left V 1 base short and J 0 bases short, with 13 bases between. Germline CDR1 reads LGHDT; CDR2 reads YNNKEL (reference sequence). Notes on the study in general: Out-of-frame beta chain sequences displayed weaker excess sharing between twins. Those out-of-frame alpha sequences shared by twins showed an excess of low generation probability.

Template switching, a step in the protocol, added a universal primer site, and cDNA carried unique molecular identifiers. TCRdb recomputed calls from the 5' RACE reads with MiXCR, one row per CDR3 protein. This table has around 500,000 distinct CDR3 sequences, around 14% appearing once. These data also formed part of another study, on yellow fever vaccine responses in identical twins. That investigation notes: Twins' vaccine T cell responses were reported to seem partly convergent and partly personalized.

The TCR was taken from a woman aged 18-29 years in good health. Specimen: CD4+ T cells sorted from blood. The gene calls are TRBV3-1 and TRBJ2-7, with D hard to call. The CDR3 nucleotides read TGTGCCAGCAGCCAAGTAGGAGAGAAAACCTCCTACGAGCAGTACTTC. Translation: CASSQVGEKTSYEQYF.